The table lists the clone carrying this TCR beta chain with a few counts. Its antigen is still unknown. CD45RO-negative CD8 cells positively selected for CCR7 made up the naive population, which excluded terminally differentiated effector memory CD45RA+ cells. Assay runs were performed at deep level. Generated by immunoSEQ multiplex PCR, the TCRdb table keeps only in-frame clones and is missing some. The repertoire holds about 2,100,000 clones, with around 93% as singletons. This specimen belongs to a study of shared clonotypes between healthy human individuals. Whole-study results and caveats: Several donors showed sharing of 4.5% to 5% of naive CD4 clonotypes. Though the depth was large, rarefaction showed that sorted-subset sequencing was incomplete. Lower generation probabilities were found for non-shared clonotypes than for those shared by all four donors.

Sample: naive CD8+ T cells from PBMCs. This TCR came from a young man in good health. Some clones in this sample may be carry-over from other donors' samples.

The CDR3 reads CAWRAYGYTF. The CDR3 nucleotides read TGTGCCTGGAGAGCCTATGGCTACACCTTC. This chain links TRBV30 with TRBJ1-2; D gene ambiguous. The V and J ends lost 3 bases and 4 bases respectively, with 3 bases between them. In germline, CDR1 is GTSNPN, CDR2 SVGIG (reference sequence). This CDR3 is 10 amino acids long. The variable domain in full, completed from reference TRBV30 and TRBJ1-2, reads SQTIHQWPATLVQPVGSPLSLECTVEGTSNPNLYWYRQAAGRGLQLLFYSVGIGQISSEVPQNLSASRPQDRQFILSSKKLLLSDSGFYLCAWRAYGYTFGSGTRLTVV.